The 13 T cell receptor beta chains below were found in one sample sequenced in a study of memory CD4+ T cells and cytomegalovirus serostatus (dated by TCRdb to the late 2010s). A FACSAria II was used to sort memory CD4+ T cells, defined as single viable CD3+CD4+CD8-CD45RO+ cells. The method was the immunoSEQ multiplex PCR assay. In its TCRdb copy, this immuneACCESS table keeps in-frame sequences only and misses some clones. Where compared with another copy, unresolved V genes explain less than half of these, and the others have no known cause. This sample comprises tens of thousands of clones, under 80% of them detected only once. The ten largest make up under 1% of the sample. Material: memory CD4+ T cells from blood. The receptors derive from an adult in good health and CMV-seronegative.

This rearrangement joins TRBV6-5 to TRBJ2-3; D is undetermined. CDR3 length: 14 residues. V lost 8 bases to trimming and J lost 1 base, with 13 bases between them. Germline V gene sequence: CDR1 MNHEY, CDR2 SVGAGI. The CDR3 coding sequence is TGTGCCAGCGCACGCCGGCAGCGCACAGATACGCAGTATTTT. Protein: CASARRQRTDTQYF.

This clone was seen only once. J is TRBJ2-3 and V is TRBV29-1; perhaps TRBD2 as D (5 bases). Germline V gives CDR1 SQVTM, CDR2 ANQGSEA. The CDR3 covers 16 residues. V was pared by 6 bases and J by 0 bases, with 19 bases between. The CDR3 DNA sequence: TGCAGCGTGGATCGCCCCTTAGCGCCGAGCACAGATACGCAGTATTTT. Translation gives CSVDRPLAPSTDTQYF.

This clone counts as medium-sized. The chain joins TRBV28 to TRBJ2-2; 8 bases match TRBD1. The V and J ends lost 3 bases and 5 bases, in that order; junction bases with no gene match: 5. Germline-derived CDR1 and CDR2 are MDHEN and SYDVKM. The CDR3 loop spans 15 amino acids. The CDR3 DNA sequence: TGTGCCAGCAGTTTGCACAGGGGGGTGACCGGGGAGCTGTTTTTT. Protein: CASSLHRGVTGELFF. The full variable domain, in which reference TRBV28 and TRBJ2-2 provide the parts outside the CDR3, is DVKVTQSSRYLVKRTGEKVFLECVQDMDHENMFWYRQDPGLGLRLIYFSYDVKMKEKGDIPEGYSVSREKKERFSLILESASTNQTSMYLCASSLHRGVTGELFFGEGSRLTVL.

The chain employs TRBV7-8 and TRBJ1-6; D not resolved. Trimming cost V 5 bases and J 0 bases, with 14 bases left between them. The germline CDR1 and CDR2 sequences are SGHVS and FQNEAQ. The CDR3 loop spans 17 amino acids. In DNA form, the CDR3 reads TGTGCCAGCAGCCGAAAAACAGTGGACTCCTATAATTCACCCCTCCACTTT. Protein product: CASSRKTVDSYNSPLHF.

This sequence joins TRBV30 and TRBJ1-3, with TRBD1 matching over 7 bases. Per germline, CDR1 GTSNPN and CDR2 SVGIG (reference sequence). The CDR3 loop spans 15 amino acids. V shed 1 base, J shed 1 base, and the junction held 4 bases outside the gene matches. The CDR3 DNA reads as TGTGCCTGGAGTGCCGACAGGGCTTCTGGAAACACCATATATTTT. Its translation is CAWSADRASGNTIYF.

The chain couples TRBV19 to TRBJ1-5; D possibly corresponds to TRBD1 (6 bases). From germline, CDR1 is LNHDA and CDR2 SQIVND (reference sequence). CDR3 length equals 16 residues. Deletions cut 0 bases from V and 4 bases from J, with 13 bases between. The CDR3 reads CASSIDNTGWNQPQHF. The CDR3, as DNA: TGTGCCAGTAGTATAGATAACACAGGGTGGAATCAGCCCCAGCATTTT.

CDR3 nucleotide sequence: TGCGCCAGCAGCTTGGGGGACAGGGAAATTGGCTACACCTTC. Amino acids: CASSLGDREIGYTF. The V and J genes are TRBV5-1 and TRBJ1-2, with 9 bases lining up with TRBD1. The junction had 4 bases not matched to a gene; V was cut back by 0 bases and J by 7 bases. Germline CDR1 and CDR2: SGHRS and YFSETQ. The CDR3 is 14 residues long.

CDR3 in amino acids: CASTRTGGPRDGNTIYF. CDR3 nucleotide sequence: TGTGCCAGTACCCGCACAGGGGGCCCAAGGGATGGAAACACCATATATTTT. The chain employs TRBV19 and TRBJ1-3, with TRBD1 identical over 9 bases. Germline V gene sequence: CDR1 LNHDA, CDR2 SQIVND (reference sequence). Unmatched junction bases numbered 13, after V lost 7 bases and J lost 3 bases. The CDR3 spans 17 residues.

V gene TRBV5-1 combines with J gene TRBJ2-7; weak D call: TRBD1 (6 bases). The germline V gene has CDR1 SGHRS and CDR2 YFSETQ. Trimming removed 4 bases at V and 2 bases at J, with 7 bases between. The CDR3 contains 12 residues. The CDR3 region is CASSRDTYEQYF. CDR3 DNA sequence: TGCGCCAGCAGCCGGGACACCTACGAGCAGTACTTC.

This chain links TRBV28 with TRBJ2-5; TRBD1 matches at 9 bases. The CDR3 is 14 amino acids. V shed 2 bases, J shed 5 bases, and the junction held 3 bases outside the gene matches. The germline V gene has CDR1 MDHEN and CDR2 SYDVKM. CDR3 region: CASSLRTGDETQYF. The CDR3 region has the DNA TGTGCCAGCAGTTTACGGACAGGGGATGAGACCCAGTACTTC.

This sequence joins TRBV5-6 and TRBJ1-5; D is unresolved. This CDR3 is 13 amino acids long. Germline V gene lookup returns CDR1 SGHDT and CDR2 YYEEEE. The V end was cut by 1 base, the J end by 6 bases, with 8 bases between. CDR3 nucleotide sequence: TGTGCCAGCAGCTTGTCACGGGGTCAGCCCCAGCATTTT. As protein: CASSLSRGQPQHF. The variable domain in full, completed from reference TRBV5-6 and TRBJ1-5, reads DAGVTQSPTHLIKTRGQQVTLRCSPKSGHDTVSWYQQALGQGPQFIFQYYEEEERQRGNFPDRFSGHQFPNYSSELNVNALLLGDSALYLCASSLSRGQPQHFGDGTRLSIL.

The rearrangement links TRBV2 to TRBJ2-7, with 8 bases fitting TRBD2. V shed 5 bases, J shed 4 bases, and the junction held 10 bases outside the gene matches. This CDR3 has 15 amino acids. The germline CDR1 and CDR2 sequences are SNHLY and FYNNEI. The CDR3 region is CASSISGGAAYEQYF. Here the CDR3 DNA reads TGTGCCAGCAGTATAAGCGGGGGAGCCGCGTACGAGCAGTACTTC.

This clone was detected only a few times. This rearrangement joins TRBV30 to TRBJ1-2, with 7 bases that match TRBD1. The germline gives CDR1 GTSNPN, CDR2 SVGIG (reference sequence). Unmatched junction bases numbered 7, after V lost 8 bases and J lost 4 bases. The CDR3 consists of 12 residues. This chain's CDR3 is CARDHRGYGYTF. DNA of the CDR3: TGTGCCCGAGACCACAGGGGCTATGGCTACACCTTC.